This T cell receptor (beta chain) appears in the sequencing data of a study of blood T cell repertoires in COVID-19. Study information: Nucleic acid was either cDNA or gDNA, and it came from T cells, B-cell-depleted T cells, or PBMCs.

In the original processing: Reference gene primer amplification yielded estimated nucleated cell counts. The repertoire was sequenced with immunoSEQ multiplex PCR; TCRdb's copy has only in-frame clones and lacks some. The D gene and trimming were derived from the DNA, and the V and J assignments and clone size from that table. This table holds a few hundred thousand clones, about 82% found once. The CDR3 length is 14 residues. Trimming at V came to 3 bases and at J to 6 bases, leaving 7 bases not matched to a gene. Germline CDR1 is GTSNPN and CDR2 is SVGIG (reference sequence). Input material: peripheral blood. The rearrangement joins TRBV30 to TRBJ1-2; 10 bases align to TRBD1. The source is a human donor in a cohort sampled during active COVID-19. CDR3 nucleotides: TGTGCCTGGAGGCGGGACAGGGGTTTGAATGGCTACACCTTC. It specifies CAWRRDRGLNGYTF.